This entry lists 28 T cell receptor beta chains sequenced from one sample in a study of beta chain features in type 1 diabetes. cDNA synthesis used the whole RNA isolate, giving expressed TCRB sequences. Assay used: immunoSEQ multiplex PCR; TCRdb lists only in-frame clones, some missing. The sample has hundreds of thousands of clones; roughly 9.6% are singletons. The sequenced sample consisted of naive CD4+ T cells from blood. Source of these receptors: a woman aged 30 to 39 in good health.

The chain links TRBV9 to TRBJ1-2; maybe TRBD1 (5 bases). CDR1 SGDLS and CDR2 YYNGEE come from the germline V gene. Trimming shortened V by 0 bases and J by 1 base, and 10 bases separated the two germline ends. The CDR3 has 15 residues. CDR3 amino acids: CASSVAMGLNYGYTF. DNA of the CDR3: TGTGCCAGCAGCGTAGCTATGGGGCTTAACTATGGCTACACCTTC.

Only a few counts were recorded for this clone. The rearrangement joins TRBV6-5 to TRBJ2-3; unclear D gene. CDR3 length equals 16 residues. Per germline, CDR1 MNHEY and CDR2 SVGAGI. Between the trimmed V and J ends, which lost 0 bases and 2 bases, there was a span of 12 bases. The CDR3: CASSYSRRRLTDTQYF. CDR3 coding DNA: TGTGCCAGCAGTTACTCTCGGCGGAGACTCACAGATACGCAGTATTTT.

The gene calls are TRBV19 and TRBJ2-3, with 11 bases identical to TRBD2. Germline V gene sequence: CDR1 LNHDA, CDR2 SQIVND (reference sequence). Trimming at V came to 3 bases and at J to 4 bases, leaving 9 bases not matched to a gene. The CDR3 totals 17 residues. Written as DNA, the CDR3 is TGTGCCAGTAGTATGTCAGTCCTAGCGGGAGGTGCAGATACGCAGTATTTT. This codes for CASSMSVLAGGADTQYF.

The chain joins TRBV2 to TRBJ1-3; tentatively, D is TRBD1 (5 bases). The CDR3 sequence is 15 residues long. In germline, CDR1 is SNHLY, CDR2 FYNNEI. Trimming stripped 2 bases from V and 7 bases from J, with 15 bases between. CDR3 region: CASSEREWEGNTIYF. The DNA of the CDR3 is TGTGCCAGCAGTGAAAGAGAATGGGAGGGGAACACCATATATTTT.

The chain couples TRBV5-1 to TRBJ2-2, with 10 positions matching TRBD1. The CDR3 is 18 amino acids. Trimming removed 3 bases from V and 6 bases from J; junction bases left unmatched: 14. The germline V gene encodes CDR1 SGHRS and CDR2 YFSETQ. The CDR3 region is CASSSTFTGTGVSGELFF. The CDR3 bases are TGCGCCAGCAGCTCGACCTTCACCGGGACAGGGGTCTCCGGGGAGCTGTTTTTT. The full variable domain, its missing parts supplied by reference TRBV5-1 and TRBJ2-2, is KAGVTQTPRYLIKTRGQQVTLSCSPISGHRSVSWYQQTPGQGLQFLFEYFSETQRNKGNFPGRFSGRQFSNSRSEMNVSTLELGDSALYLCASSSTFTGTGVSGELFFGEGSRLTVL.

The rearrangement links TRBV30 to TRBJ2-6; D is possibly TRBD1 (5 bases). The V end lost 4 bases, the J end lost 2 bases, and 15 bases lay between the germline ends. The CDR3 is made up of 16 amino acids. CDR1 is GTSNPN and CDR2 is SVGIG in the germline V gene (reference sequence). CDR3 in amino acids: CAWIIAGQTGANVLTF. The CDR3 DNA sequence: TGTGCCTGGATTATTGCAGGGCAGACTGGGGCCAACGTCCTGACTTTC.

The chain couples TRBV2 to TRBJ2-5, with TRBD2 matching over 8 bases. The CDR3 contains 15 residues. The V gene end was trimmed by 6 bases and the J gene end by 4 bases; junction bases not matched to a gene: 10. Germline-derived CDR1 and CDR2 are SNHLY and FYNNEI. CDR3 coding DNA: TGTGCCAGCAGGGTGGGACTAGATCTTGGAGAGACCCAGTACTTC. As protein: CASRVGLDLGETQYF.

The rearrangement joins TRBV27 to TRBJ2-3; D is possibly TRBD1 (5 bases). The germline V and J ends were trimmed by 8 bases and 4 bases, with 13 bases remaining between them. The CDR3 spans 13 residues. Germline CDR1 reads MNHEY; CDR2 reads SMNVEV (reference sequence). The CDR3 sequence: CASAGNSPDTQYF. CDR3 sequence (DNA): TGTGCCAGCGCAGGGAACTCCCCAGATACGCAGTATTTT.

J is TRBJ1-5 and V is TRBV27; D may be TRBD1 (5 bases). Germline V lookup: CDR1 MNHEY, CDR2 SMNVEV (reference sequence). The CDR3 spans 14 residues. V was cut by 4 bases and J by 3 bases, with 10 bases left in between. The CDR3 DNA reads as TGTGCCAGCAGTTGGGGCAGGGTCAATCAGCCCCAGCATTTT. Protein sequence: CASSWGRVNQPQHF.

V is TRBV5-6 and J is TRBJ2-1, with a possible D match to TRBD1 (6 bases). CDR3 length equals 15 residues. Germline V gene lookup returns CDR1 SGHDT and CDR2 YYEEEE. Trimming took 2 bases from V and 2 from J, leaving 11 bases between them. The CDR3 loop is CASSFEGGTYNEQFF. The CDR3 DNA reads TGTGCCAGCAGCTTTGAAGGGGGAACCTACAATGAGCAGTTCTTC.

J is TRBJ1-1 and V is TRBV28; 9 positions match TRBD1. The CDR3 has 14 amino acids. Germline values: CDR1 MDHEN, CDR2 SYDVKM. V lost 6 bases, J lost 1 base, and 3 bases stayed unmatched. Here the CDR3 reads CASSQTGGNTEAFF. In DNA, the CDR3 is TGTGCCAGCAGCCAGACAGGGGGGAACACTGAAGCTTTCTTT. Looking up the rest from reference TRBV28 and TRBJ1-1 gives the full variable domain: DVKVTQSSRYLVKRTGEKVFLECVQDMDHENMFWYRQDPGLGLRLIYFSYDVKMKEKGDIPEGYSVSREKKERFSLILESASTNQTSMYLCASSQTGGNTEAFFGQGTRLTVV.

This clone has just a few counts. The chain links TRBV19 to TRBJ2-2; no firm D call. The germline CDR1 and CDR2 sequences are LNHDA and SQIVND (reference sequence). The CDR3 runs 12 residues. The germline V and J ends were trimmed by 5 bases and 4 bases, with 5 bases remaining between them. The CDR3 sequence is CASSQSTGELFF. The DNA for the CDR3 is TGTGCCAGTAGTCAGTCCACCGGGGAGCTGTTTTTT.

The chain joins TRBV5-6 to TRBJ1-1; 9 nucleotides align to TRBD1. The CDR3 spans 14 residues. Germline V gene lookup returns CDR1 SGHDT and CDR2 YYEEEE. The V gene end was trimmed by 3 bases and the J gene end by 6 bases; junction bases not matched to a gene: 6. The CDR3 sequence: CASSYRDRVSEAFF. CDR3 in DNA: TGTGCCAGCAGCTACCGGGACAGGGTCTCTGAAGCTTTCTTT.

This clone was seen a few times. The chain couples TRBV7-2 to TRBJ2-1; the D gene is possibly TRBD2 (5 bases). Trimming removed 4 bases from V and 4 bases from J, with 14 bases in between. The CDR3 extends over 15 amino acids. Germline V gives CDR1 SGHTA, CDR2 FQGNSA. CDR3 sequence (DNA): TGTGCCAGCAGCTATGGGAGCGCAGCTTACAATGAGCAGTTCTTC. Protein sequence: CASSYGSAAYNEQFF. The complete variable domain, with remaining parts taken from reference TRBV7-2 and TRBJ2-1, reads GAGVSQSPSNKVTEKGKDVELRCDPISGHTALYWYRQSLGQGLEFLIYFQGNSAPDKSGLPSDRFSAERTGGSVSTLTIQRTQQEDSAVYLCASSYGSAAYNEQFFGPGTRLTVL.

This clone was counted between two and nine times. The chain is built from TRBV6-6 and TRBJ2-7; the D gene is possibly TRBD2 (5 bases). This CDR3 has 14 residues. CDR1 and CDR2 from the germline V gene are MNHNY and SVGAGI (reference sequence). Trimming removed 7 bases from V and 1 base from J, with 14 bases in between. This CDR3 is CASTLASGSYEQYF. The CDR3, as DNA: TGTGCCAGCACCTTGGCGTCGGGGTCCTACGAGCAGTACTTC.

The CDR3 reads CASSQERGASNEKLFF. CDR3 bases: TGTGCCAGCAGCCAAGAACGGGGGGCTTCTAATGAAAAACTGTTTTTT. The rearrangement uses TRBV4-2 and TRBJ1-4; a weak D match, TRBD1 (6 bases). Germline V CDR1 and CDR2: LGHNA, YNFKEQ. This CDR3 is built from 16 residues. Trimming shortened V by 0 bases and J by 3 bases, and 11 bases separated the two germline ends.

This clone was seen only a few times. The CDR3 bases are TGTGCCAGCAGTGAACAGGGGATAGAAGCTTTCTTT. Translating gives CASSEQGIEAFF. V gene TRBV6-1 combines with J gene TRBJ1-1; D possibly corresponds to TRBD1 (6 bases). The CDR3 totals 12 residues. The germline gives CDR1 MNHNS, CDR2 SASEGT. V lost 2 bases to trimming and J lost 8 bases, with 9 bases between them.

The J gene is TRBJ2-1, the V gene TRBV6-1, with TRBD2 matching 11 bases. Germline values: CDR1 MNHNS, CDR2 SASEGT. The CDR3 is 15 residues long. The ends lost 5 bases at V and 2 bases at J; junction bases unmatched: 2. CDR3 region: CASSLSGRAYNEQFF. In DNA, the CDR3 is TGTGCCAGCAGTCTTAGCGGGAGGGCCTACAATGAGCAGTTCTTC.

In its sample, this clone was seen a few times. The genes are TRBV28 and TRBJ2-7, with D maybe TRBD2 (6 bases). Trimming left V 7 bases short and J 2 bases short, with 18 bases between. Germline V gene sequence: CDR1 MDHEN, CDR2 SYDVKM. CDR3 length equals 15 residues. In DNA form, the CDR3 reads TGTGCCAGCAAACTGGGGCGCGGGACCCCCTACGAGCAGTACTTC. Protein: CASKLGRGTPYEQYF.

The chain combines TRBV7-2 with TRBJ2-5; 7 bases align to TRBD1. J was trimmed by 4 bases and V by 3 bases; bases with no gene match: 2. The CDR3 runs to 13 residues. Germline V CDR1 and CDR2: SGHTA, FQGNSA. The CDR3 reads CASSLRGRETQYF. CDR3 nucleotides: TGTGCCAGCAGCTTGAGGGGGCGAGAGACCCAGTACTTC.

This chain connects TRBV12-5 to TRBJ2-5, with TRBD2 identical over 7 bases. This CDR3 is built from 15 residues. Germline V lookup: CDR1 LGHNT, CDR2 FRNRAP. Trimming at V came to 1 base and at J to 4 bases, leaving 6 bases not matched to a gene. Here the CDR3 DNA reads TGTGCTAGTGGTTTGGACGGACTAGGTGGAGAGACCCAGTACTTC. It codes for CASGLDGLGGETQYF.

This chain uses TRBV7-2 with TRBJ2-7; 7 bases are shared with TRBD1. The CDR3 spans 15 residues. Germline assignment: CDR1 SGHTA and CDR2 FQGNSA. J gave up 2 bases and V 5 bases, and 9 bases lay outside the gene matches. CDR3 sequence: CASSPGTDLPYEQYF. The DNA for the CDR3 is TGTGCCAGCAGCCCAGGGACAGATTTACCCTACGAGCAGTACTTC.

This chain links TRBV4-2 with TRBJ2-7, with unresolved D. V dropped 1 base and J dropped 0 bases, with 16 bases sitting between them. Germline V gene data show CDR1 as LGHNA and CDR2 as YNFKEQ. CDR3 length: 17 residues. The CDR3 sequence is CASSQVVSGQTSYEQYF. The CDR3 DNA reads TGTGCCAGCAGCCAAGTAGTAAGTGGGCAGACCTCCTACGAGCAGTACTTC.

The chain employs TRBV15 and TRBJ2-5; a weak D match, TRBD1 (9 bases). The germline V gene has CDR1 LNHNV and CDR2 YYDKDF (reference sequence). Trimming removed 3 bases from V and 1 base from J, with 15 bases in between. This CDR3 contains 16 residues. For the CDR3, the DNA is TGTGCCACCAGCAGCGGGAGGGGACAGGGCCAAGAGACCCAGTACTTC. Translating gives CATSSGRGQGQETQYF.

This clone has more than one count but fewer than ten. The chain is built from TRBV21-1 and TRBJ1-2; TRBD1 is the table's D call, not checked against the DNA. TRBV21-1 is a known pseudogene. There are 13 residues in the CDR3. CDR3 sequence (DNA): TGTGCCAACCCGTGGGACACCCTGTATGGCTACACCTTC. As protein: CANPWDTLYGYTF.

The chain carries TRBV27 and TRBJ2-1, with D perhaps matching TRBD2 (5 bases). This CDR3 region has 16 residues. The V gene's germline CDR1 is MNHEY and CDR2 SMNVEV (reference sequence). V lost 5 bases to trimming and J lost 6 bases, with 20 bases between them. CDR3 sequence (DNA): TGTGCCAGCAGTAGTGGGCGAACGAAAGGAGGCAATGAGCAGTTCTTC. The encoded protein is CASSSGRTKGGNEQFF.

The chain uses TRBV7-2 and TRBJ2-2; TRBD1 is a possible D gene (6 bases). Trimming removed 7 bases from V and 1 base from J, with 16 bases in between. This CDR3 is built from 16 residues. The germline V gene encodes CDR1 SGHTA and CDR2 FQGNSA. The CDR3 nucleotides read TGTGCCAGCACCCGACAGGCTGCCCAGAACACCGGGGAGCTGTTTTTT. It translates to CASTRQAAQNTGELFF.

J is TRBJ2-5 and V is TRBV7-2, with TRBD1 matching over 8 bases. Per the germline V gene, CDR1 is SGHTA and CDR2 is FQGNSA. V trimming: 4 bases; J trimming: 2 bases; junction bases outside the gene matches: 6. The CDR3 spans 15 residues. CDR3 DNA: TGTGCCAGCAGCTCTCAGGGGGCAGAGCAAGAGACCCAGTACTTC. This translates into CASSSQGAEQETQYF.